Each of the 5 T cell receptor beta chains below was sequenced from the same sample in a study of T cell responses to AZD1222 COVID-19 vaccine. The repertoire was sequenced with immunoSEQ multiplex PCR; TCRdb's copy has only in-frame clones and lacks some. The sample lists some 93,000 clones, approximately 88% occurring once. This specimen consisted of peripheral blood, obtained 28 days after the second AZD1222 dose. These receptors came from an adult who received the AZD1222 COVID-19 vaccine.

V gene TRBV3-1 (or the pseudogene TRBV3-2) combines with J gene TRBJ1-2, with 8 bases that match TRBD1. The V gene end was trimmed by 2 bases and the J gene end by 6 bases; junction bases not matched to a gene: 8. Germline V CDR1 and CDR2: LGHDT, YNNKEL (reference sequence). This CDR3 region has 15 residues. CDR3 protein: CASSQQRQGFNGYTF. In DNA, the CDR3 is TGTGCCAGCAGCCAACAGCGACAGGGGTTTAATGGCTACACCTTC.

This chain uses TRBV4-3 with TRBJ1-2; 9 nucleotides match TRBD1. The germline gives CDR1 LGHNA, CDR2 YSLEER. The CDR3 has 16 amino acids. Trimming removed 2 bases from V and 2 bases from J; junction bases left unmatched: 6. The CDR3 DNA sequence: TGCGCCAGCAGCCAACGGGGACAGGGCCTAAACTATGGCTACACCTTC. Protein product: CASSQRGQGLNYGYTF.

The chain carries TRBV4-1 and TRBJ1-2; no reliable D call. Germline assignment: CDR1 MGHRA and CDR2 YSYEKL. The CDR3 covers 14 residues. The V end was cut by 1 base, the J end by 1 base, with 7 bases between. In nucleotides, the CDR3 is TGCGCCAGCAGCCAAGGGGGAATTAACTATGGCTACACCTTC. Encoded protein: CASSQGGINYGYTF.

This rearrangement joins TRBV30 to TRBJ1-2; D uncertain. The CDR3 contains 13 residues. Per the germline V gene, CDR1 is GTSNPN and CDR2 is SVGIG (reference sequence). The V end was cut by 0 bases, the J end by 7 bases, with 12 bases between. CDR3: CAWSVPEGGGYTF. CDR3 coding DNA: TGTGCCTGGAGTGTACCGGAGGGCGGTGGCTACACCTTC.

The chain links TRBV27 to TRBJ2-1; TRBD2 aligns across 7 bases. The CDR3 runs 14 residues. With 7 bases clipped from V and 4 bases from J, the junction kept 7 bases outside the gene matches. Germline V gene data show CDR1 as MNHEY and CDR2 as SMNVEV (reference sequence). CDR3 protein: CASTMTSPYNEQFF. As DNA, the CDR3 is TGTGCCAGCACCATGACTAGCCCGTACAATGAGCAGTTCTTC.